What follows are 17 T cell receptor beta chains derived from one specimen sequenced in a study of T cells in Graves' hyperthyroidism and ophthalmopathy (dated by TCRdb to 2018 to 2020). The library was made by multiplex PCR. The listed sequencing device is Illumina HiSeq 2000. Amplification of TCR beta CDR3 regions was carried out from RNA transcripts. For the first round of RT-PCR on the TCR CDR3, the HTBI primer set was used together with the Qiagen OneStep RT-PCR kit. TCRdb trimmed the raw reads at Q25, called clones with MiXCR and kept productive beta chains. For every CDR3 protein sequence, its rows merge into one entry that carries the most common genes and DNA. This sample gives around 600,000 distinct CDR3 sequences in total; roughly 15% of them show up just once. The ten largest clones take up under 15% of the sample. The specimen sequenced was blood. Source of these receptors: a woman in her forties or fifties with Graves' ophthalmopathy.

Ten or more counts support this clonotype. The chain is built from TRBV27 and TRBJ2-7; TRBD2 aligns across 8 bases. With V trimmed by 5 bases and J by 5 bases, 17 bases remained unmatched. CDR1 and CDR2 from the germline V gene are MNHEY and SMNVEV (reference sequence). CDR3 length: 17 residues. CDR3 sequence (DNA): TGTGCCAGCAGTCCACTTCCCGAACTAGCGGTAAGGGACGAGCAGTACTTC. It translates to CASSPLPELAVRDEQYF.

This clonotype was seen repeatedly, ten times or more. This sequence joins TRBV7-2 and TRBJ1-4, with TRBD1 identical over 7 bases. Germline values: CDR1 SGHTA, CDR2 FQGNSA. The trim removed 1 base at V and 8 bases at J, leaving 7 bases unmatched. The CDR3 is 15 residues long. The CDR3 here is CASSLGQGSFEKLFF. DNA of the CDR3: TGTGCCAGCAGCTTAGGACAGGGAAGTTTCGAAAAACTGTTTTTT.

This clonotype was recorded at least ten times. The chain couples TRBV7-2 to TRBJ2-1; no firm D call. Germline CDR1 is SGHTA and CDR2 is FQGNSA. The CDR3 covers 12 residues. V shed 1 base and J shed 12 bases, with 10 bases lying between them. This chain's CDR3 is CASSLDVGGQFF. The CDR3 DNA follows: TGTGCCAGCAGCTTAGATGTGGGTGGGCAGTTCTTC.

As concerns this clonotype: This sequence may be a read error, since a much larger clone differs from it by one base. The rearrangement joins TRBV28 to TRBJ1-4, with D possibly TRBD1 on 5 matching bases. CDR3 length: 14 residues. Germline V lookup: CDR1 MDHEN, CDR2 SYDVKM. CDR3 bases: TGTGTCAGCAGCTCAGGGTCGACTAATGAAAAACTGTTTTTT. Translation gives CVSSSGSTNEKLFF.

This clonotype was seen many times. The chain is built from TRBV12-3 or TRBV12-4 and TRBJ2-4; 12 bases fit TRBD2. The CDR3 contains 17 residues. Germline trimming cut 5 bases from V and 0 bases from J; bases unmatched to any gene: 5. Here the CDR3 DNA reads TGTGCCAGCAGTCAGGGACTAGCGGGTTTAGCCAAAAACATTCAGTACTTC. Translation: CASSQGLAGLAKNIQYF.

This sequence joins TRBV15 and TRBJ2-5; no clear D gene. Germline V gives CDR1 LNHNV, CDR2 YYDKDF (reference sequence). The CDR3 is 13 residues long. The V end was cut by 4 bases, the J end by 3 bases, with 9 bases between. In DNA, the CDR3 is TGTGCCACCAGCAAAGACATTGAAGAGACCCAGTACTTC. It codes for CATSKDIEETQYF.

This clonotype was seen repeatedly, ten times or more. The genes are TRBV11-2 and TRBJ1-1; 7 nucleotides align to TRBD1. J was trimmed by 7 bases and V by 6 bases; bases with no gene match: 8. CDR3 length: 13 residues. Germline-derived CDR1 and CDR2 are SGHAT and FQNNGV. CDR3 bases: TGTGCCAGCAGTTCAGGGGGTGGAGGTGAAGCTTTCTTT. It is translated as CASSSGGGGEAFF.

This clonotype has more than one count but fewer than ten. The chain joins TRBV12-3 or TRBV12-4 to TRBJ1-2, with a tentative D call TRBD1 (6 bases). CDR3 size: 15 residues. With 5 bases removed from V and 7 bases from J, the gap between germline ends came to 20 bases. Written as DNA, the CDR3 is TGTGCCAGCAGTCTCACCCGGGACATCTTTTCTGGCTACACCTTC. It encodes CASSLTRDIFSGYTF.

This clonotype has ten or more counts. The J gene is TRBJ2-7, the V gene TRBV11-1; 15 positions agree with TRBD2. The CDR3 has 20 residues. V gave up 1 base and J gave up 3 bases; unmatched junction bases: 13. Germline V lookup: CDR1 SGHAT, CDR2 FQDESV (reference sequence). For the CDR3, the DNA is TGTGCCAGCAGCTTAGGGGGACTAGCGGGAGGCCCCCCTGACTTCTACGAGCAGTACTTC. It yields the protein CASSLGGLAGGPPDFYEQYF.

This clonotype was detected ten times or more. The chain links TRBV7-2 to TRBJ1-6, with 7 bases identical to TRBD1. From germline, CDR1 is SGHTA and CDR2 FQGNSA. The CDR3 is made up of 15 amino acids. The V and J ends lost 4 bases and 6 bases, in that order; junction bases with no gene match: 6. CDR3: CASSSLGQFNSPLHF. The CDR3 DNA is TGTGCCAGCAGCTCCCTGGGACAGTTTAATTCACCCCTCCACTTT.

The genes are TRBV29-1 and TRBJ2-7; D may be TRBD1 (5 bases). This CDR3 is built from 12 residues. Germline values: CDR1 SQVTM, CDR2 ANQGSEA. V was clipped by 4 bases and J by 2 bases, with 9 bases between them. The CDR3 region is CSVVSGTYEQYF. The CDR3 nucleotides read TGCAGCGTTGTTTCAGGGACCTACGAGCAGTACTTC.

V gene TRBV6-1 combines with J gene TRBJ2-7, with 13 bases aligning to TRBD2. The germline CDR1 and CDR2 sequences are MNHNS and SASEGT. The CDR3 has 15 amino acids. J was trimmed by 4 bases and V by 6 bases; bases with no gene match: 6. The CDR3 DNA sequence: TGTGCCAGCAGGAGACTAGCGGGAGGAGGGTACGAGCAGTACTTC. This translates into CASRRLAGGGYEQYF.

This clonotype was counted at least ten times. The rearrangement uses TRBV27 and TRBJ2-2; D remains ambiguous. CDR3 length: 14 residues. V was clipped by 7 bases and J by 1 base, with 10 bases between them. The germline CDR1 and CDR2 sequences are MNHEY and SMNVEV (reference sequence). The CDR3 loop reads CASNRAGNTGELFF. The CDR3 bases are TGTGCCAGCAATAGGGCAGGGAACACCGGGGAGCTGTTTTTT.

The sample holds a few counts of this clonotype. The chain uses TRBV5-4 and TRBJ2-5; 10 bases agree with TRBD2. This CDR3 spans 16 amino acids. With V trimmed by 0 bases and J by 5 bases, 7 bases remained unmatched. CDR1 and CDR2 from the germline V gene are SGHNT and YYREEE (reference sequence). The CDR3 DNA reads as TGTGCCAGCAGCTTGGATCTGGCTAGCGGGAGTGAGACCCAGTACTTC. Its translation is CASSLDLASGSETQYF.

The chain has TRBV12-3 or TRBV12-4 and TRBJ1-1; TRBD1 is a possible D gene (5 bases). This CDR3 has 15 amino acids. The ends were cut back, 2 bases at V and 4 bases at J, with 14 bases in the middle. CDR3 sequence: CASSLRGLGSTEAFF. In DNA form, the CDR3 reads TGTGCCAGCAGTTTACGGGGGTTGGGGAGCACTGAAGCTTTCTTT.

The chain combines TRBV9 with TRBJ1-3, with D possibly matching TRBD1 (5 bases). The V gene's germline CDR1 is SGDLS and CDR2 YYNGEE. CDR3 length: 14 residues. V lost 4 bases and J 2 bases, leaving 10 bases between the germline ends. The DNA for the CDR3 is TGTGCCAGCAGCCGGGACGTCGCTGGAAACACCATATATTTT. It translates to CASSRDVAGNTIYF.

The chain is built from TRBV20-1 and TRBJ1-1, with TRBD1 matching over 7 bases. Germline CDR1 and CDR2: DFQATT and SNEGSKA (reference sequence). The CDR3 extends over 13 amino acids. Trimming removed 7 bases from V and 2 bases from J; junction bases left unmatched: 7. Here the CDR3 reads CSVKDRRNTEAFF. The CDR3 bases are TGCAGTGTTAAGGACAGGCGAAACACTGAAGCTTTCTTT.